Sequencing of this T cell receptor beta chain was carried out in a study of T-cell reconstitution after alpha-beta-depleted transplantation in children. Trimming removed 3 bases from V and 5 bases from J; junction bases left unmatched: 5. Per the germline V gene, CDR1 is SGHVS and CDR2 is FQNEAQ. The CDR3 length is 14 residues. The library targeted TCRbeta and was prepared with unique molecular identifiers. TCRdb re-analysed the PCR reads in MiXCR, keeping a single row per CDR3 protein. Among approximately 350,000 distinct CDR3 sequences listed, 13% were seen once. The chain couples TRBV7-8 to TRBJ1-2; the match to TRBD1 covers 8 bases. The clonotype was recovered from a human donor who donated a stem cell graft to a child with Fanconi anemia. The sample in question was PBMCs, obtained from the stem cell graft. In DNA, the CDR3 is TGTGCCAGCAGCTTTCTGGACAGGGAGTATGGCTACACCTTC. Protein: CASSFLDREYGYTF.